This TCR beta chain comes out of a study of blood T cell repertoires in COVID-19. In the study overall: Samples representing acute and convalescent COVID-19 were sourced from the United States, Italy and Spain.

V was clipped by 2 bases and J by 6 bases; unmatched bases: 11. Germline V gene sequence: CDR1 MGHRA, CDR2 YSYEKL. This CDR3 is built from 16 residues. Participants, about 18 to 100 years old, spanned 25 or so US areas. As handled by the study authors: Amplifying reference gene primers gave estimates of nucleated cell counts. The data were produced by immunoSEQ multiplex PCR, yet TCRdb's version contains in-frame clones alone and is incomplete. V and J calls and clone size are those listed in that table; D and trimming were worked out from the DNA. The sample shows more than 350,000 clones, about 88% of them seen only once.

The chain combines TRBV4-1 with TRBJ2-5, with 8 bases fitting TRBD1. This receptor was obtained from a woman between 18 and 30 years old who had been exposed to COVID-19. The sample consisted of PBMCs or T cells enriched from blood (not recorded which). CDR3 sequence reads: CASSQYLQGAGKTQYF. CDR3 coding DNA: TGCGCCAGCAGCCAATATCTCCAGGGGGCTGGGAAGACCCAGTACTTC.